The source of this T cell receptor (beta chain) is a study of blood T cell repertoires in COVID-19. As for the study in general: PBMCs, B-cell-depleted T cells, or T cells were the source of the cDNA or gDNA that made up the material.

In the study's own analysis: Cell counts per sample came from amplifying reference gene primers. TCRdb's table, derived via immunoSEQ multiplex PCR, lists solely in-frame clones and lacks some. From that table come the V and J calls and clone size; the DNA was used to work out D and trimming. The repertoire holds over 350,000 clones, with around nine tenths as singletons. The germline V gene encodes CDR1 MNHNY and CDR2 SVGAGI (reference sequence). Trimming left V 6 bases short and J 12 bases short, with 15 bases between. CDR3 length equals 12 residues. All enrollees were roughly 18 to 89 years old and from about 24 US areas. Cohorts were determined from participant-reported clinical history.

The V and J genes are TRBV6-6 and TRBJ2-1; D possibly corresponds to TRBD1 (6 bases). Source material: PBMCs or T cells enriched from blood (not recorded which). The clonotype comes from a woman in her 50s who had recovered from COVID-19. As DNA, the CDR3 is TGTGCCAGCAGCCATATCGGACAGTCGCAGTTCTTC. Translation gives CASSHIGQSQFF.